The 19 T cell receptor beta chains reported below all come from one sample, sequenced in a study of breast tumors, draining lymph nodes, adjacent tissues. Breast cancer patients provided tissue from their axillary draining lymph nodes. MiXCR, run by TCRdb on the multiplex PCR reads, gives a single entry per CDR3 protein. The top ten hold more than 1% of the sample, which has 200,000 to 300,000 distinct CDR3 sequences, around 30% seen once. Input material: axillary lymph node tissue. The origin of the receptors is a female donor with breast cancer. Some clones in this sample may be carry-over from other donors' samples.

In this sample, this clonotype turned up a few times. This sequence may be a read error, since a much larger clone differs from it by one base. This chain joins TRBV5-5 and TRBJ2-5; D perhaps matches TRBD2 (5 bases). CDR1 and CDR2 (germline): SGHKS, YYEKEE (reference sequence). The CDR3 has 12 residues. V gave up 0 bases and J gave up 7 bases, with 7 bases separating them. CDR3 nucleotides: TGTGCCAGCAGCTTGGGGGGAGCGACCCAGTACTTC. Protein product: CASSLGGATQYF.

This clonotype was seen a handful of times. V usage is TRBV20-1 and J usage is TRBJ1-1; TRBD1 might be the D (5 bases). Looked up from germline, CDR1 is DFQATT and CDR2 is SNEGSKA (reference sequence). V dropped 6 bases and J dropped 4 bases, with 18 bases sitting between them. This CDR3 is built from 14 residues. The CDR3 sequence is CSAEGSRKSTEAFF. CDR3 coding DNA: TGCAGTGCGGAGGGGAGCCGAAAGAGCACTGAAGCTTTCTTT.

This clonotype was detected many times. V usage is TRBV10-3 and J usage is TRBJ2-7, with a tentative D call TRBD2 (5 bases). Germline V gives CDR1 ENHRY, CDR2 SYGVKD. V dropped 2 bases and J dropped 8 bases, with 16 bases sitting between them. The CDR3 has 14 amino acids. The CDR3 loop is CAISEGQEGGKQYF. For the CDR3, the DNA is TGTGCCATCAGTGAGGGTCAGGAAGGAGGAAAGCAGTACTTC.

The CDR3 sequence: CASSSGLINQPQHF. The CDR3 nucleotides read TGTGCCAGCAGCTCGGGACTGATTAATCAGCCCCAGCATTTT. The chain combines TRBV6-6 with TRBJ1-5; D perhaps matches TRBD1 (5 bases). The CDR3 is 14 amino acids. Germline V gene sequence: CDR1 MNHNY, CDR2 SVGAGI (reference sequence). The V and J ends lost 6 bases and 4 bases respectively, with 13 bases between them.

About this clonotype: This clone may be a read error of a much larger clone one base away. The V and J genes are TRBV20-1 and TRBJ2-1, with 10 bases fitting TRBD2. The CDR3 length is 16 residues. Germline CDR1 is DFQATT and CDR2 is SNEGSKA (reference sequence). J gave up 5 bases and V 0 bases, and 7 bases lay outside the gene matches. The chain's CDR3 is CSARDLTSGTDNEQFF. The CDR3 coding sequence is TGCAGTGCTAGAGATCTCACTAGCGGGACTGACAATGAGCAGTTCTTC.

Of note for this clonotype: A much larger clone differs from this one at a single base, so this may be a read error. Because it lacks the conserved phenylalanine or tryptophan at the end, this CDR3 is likely a read error. V gene TRBV5-6 combines with J gene TRBJ2-7; the match to TRBD1 covers 8 bases. Germline V gives CDR1 SGHDT, CDR2 YYEEEE. With V trimmed by 4 bases and J by 7 bases, 10 bases remained unmatched. CDR3 size: 14 residues. The CDR3 bases are TGTGCCAGCAGCCAAGGGTCAGGGGGCTGGGAGCAGTACCTC. It encodes CASSQGSGGWEQYL.

This chain links TRBV2 with TRBJ1-2; D gene unclear. The length of the CDR3 is 13 residues. Germline V lookup: CDR1 SNHLY, CDR2 FYNNEI. V shed 6 bases and J shed 2 bases, with 10 bases lying between them. This CDR3 is CASRASKNYGYTF. CDR3 nucleotides: TGTGCCAGCAGAGCGTCTAAAAACTATGGCTACACCTTC.

The rearrangement joins TRBV29-1 to TRBJ2-5; 7 positions agree with TRBD2. The CDR3 is 13 amino acids. V was clipped by 6 bases and J by 2 bases; unmatched bases: 6. The germline V gene encodes CDR1 SQVTM and CDR2 ANQGSEA. CDR3 protein: CSVSAGLQETQYF. The CDR3 DNA follows: TGCAGCGTATCGGCGGGACTACAAGAGACCCAGTACTTC.

This clonotype has ten or more counts. The genes are TRBV6-6 and TRBJ2-5; no clear D. Trimming removed 6 bases from V and 4 bases from J, with 12 bases in between. The germline V gene has CDR1 MNHNY and CDR2 SVGAGI (reference sequence). The CDR3 loop spans 13 amino acids. CDR3 sequence reads: CASSAGLRETQYF. The CDR3 region has the DNA TGTGCCAGCAGCGCTGGGTTGCGAGAGACCCAGTACTTC.

This clonotype was recorded once. This chain uses TRBV20-1 with TRBJ1-4; no definite D call. The length of the CDR3 is 14 residues. From germline, CDR1 is DFQATT and CDR2 SNEGSKA (reference sequence). With 6 bases removed from V and 3 bases from J, the gap between germline ends came to 14 bases. CDR3: CSAGNGRANEKLFF. CDR3 DNA sequence: TGCAGTGCCGGAAACGGGAGGGCTAATGAAAAACTGTTTTTT.

The rearrangement joins TRBV28 to TRBJ1-6; D is perhaps TRBD1 (6 bases). Trimming shortened V by 5 bases and J by 7 bases, and 15 bases separated the two germline ends. The V gene's germline CDR1 is MDHEN and CDR2 SYDVKM. CDR3 length: 15 amino acids. The CDR3 DNA reads TGTGCCAGCAGTATTCTCAGGGGTTTGAATTCACCCCTCCACTTT. Translated: CASSILRGLNSPLHF.

This clonotype has ten or more counts. This chain connects TRBV30 to TRBJ1-5, with D unclear. CDR1 and CDR2 (germline): GTSNPN, SVGIG (reference sequence). This CDR3 is 14 amino acids long. V shed 6 bases and J shed 7 bases, with 19 bases lying between them. The CDR3: CACELDGLNQPQHF. CDR3 coding DNA: TGTGCCTGTGAATTGGACGGTTTGAACCAGCCCCAGCATTTT. Full variable domain (rest looked up from reference TRBV30 and TRBJ1-5): SQTIHQWPATLVQPVGSPLSLECTVEGTSNPNLYWYRQAAGRGLQLLFYSVGIGQISSEVPQNLSASRPQDRQFILSSKKLLLSDSGFYLCACELDGLNQPQHFGDGTRLSIL.

This clonotype was detected many times. The chain has TRBV10-3 and TRBJ2-7, with TRBD1 identical over 9 bases. V lost 2 bases to trimming and J lost 3 bases; unmatched junction nucleotides: 8. This CDR3 contains 16 residues. CDR1 is ENHRY and CDR2 is SYGVKD in the germline V gene. The chain's CDR3 is CAISEPRTGDGYEQYF. The CDR3 nucleotides are TGTGCCATCAGTGAGCCTAGGACAGGGGATGGCTACGAGCAGTACTTC.

About this clonotype: The junction shows a germline mismatch at one end, possibly a read error. The chain joins TRBV20-1 to TRBJ2-4; TRBD1 agrees at 7 bases. Germline V gene sequence: CDR1 DFQATT, CDR2 SNEGSKA (reference sequence). The CDR3 length is 15 residues. Here the CDR3 reads CSARPDRLATNIQYF. The CDR3 DNA reads as TGCAGTGCTAGACCGGACAGGCTAGCCACAAACATTCAGTACTTC.

This chain uses TRBV7-3 with TRBJ2-5, with 10 bases that match TRBD2. Germline V gene sequence: CDR1 SGHTA, CDR2 FQGTGA. The CDR3 is 16 residues long. V lost 4 bases, J lost 6 bases, and 11 bases stayed unmatched. The chain's CDR3 is CASSSYGPSGRKTQYF. CDR3 coding DNA: TGTGCCAGCAGCTCTTATGGGCCTAGCGGGAGAAAGACCCAGTACTTC.

This clonotype was seen repeatedly, ten times or more. This chain uses TRBV13 with TRBJ2-1; 10 nucleotides agree with TRBD1. CDR1 is PRHDT, CDR2 FYEKMQ, per germline (reference sequence). The CDR3 spans 16 residues. The junction had 8 bases not matched to a gene; V was cut back by 5 bases and J by 4 bases. The CDR3 nucleotides are TGTGCCAGCAGCAGACGGCGGACAGGGGGGTACAATGAGCAGTTCTTC. This codes for CASSRRRTGGYNEQFF.

V gene TRBV2 combines with J gene TRBJ2-1; 7 bases match TRBD2. Germline V gene lookup returns CDR1 SNHLY and CDR2 FYNNEI. V lost 8 bases to trimming and J lost 10 bases; unmatched junction nucleotides: 17. This CDR3 has 15 residues. CDR3 in amino acids: CASGKLAREVAEQFF. CDR3 sequence (DNA): TGTGCCAGCGGCAAACTAGCGAGAGAGGTGGCAGAGCAGTTCTTC.

The chain combines TRBV12-3 or TRBV12-4 with TRBJ1-1; D is undetermined. The V and J ends lost 6 bases and 7 bases respectively, with 18 bases between them. The CDR3 contains 14 residues. The CDR3 coding sequence is TGTGCCAGCAGCTTTACGCCCGGGGTGAATGAAGCTTTCTTT. Protein: CASSFTPGVNEAFF.

In this sample, this clonotype turned up many times. The J gene is TRBJ2-5, the V gene TRBV20-1; possibly TRBD2 for D (5 bases). Per the germline V gene, CDR1 is DFQATT and CDR2 is SNEGSKA (reference sequence). CDR3 length: 14 residues. The V gene lost 1 base and the J gene lost 9 bases, with 18 bases spanning the gap. Written as DNA, the CDR3 is TGCAGTGCTAGAGCTCCTCTGAGGGAACGGGCCCAGTACTTC. Protein sequence: CSARAPLRERAQYF.